This TCR beta chain originates from a study of cytomegalovirus exposure and HLA in healthy donors. In the study overall: The study's early data release held about 85 million unique TCRs from HLA-typed donors. Points from the study as a whole: Earlier results showed most TCR beta V segments being productive about 90% or about 30% of the time. Most TCR sequences were rare, but some public TCRs occurred in many donors.

Concerning this clone itself: Its antigen is currently unknown.

The PCR had 60 Vbeta and 13 Jbeta primers. Here immunoSEQ multiplex PCR was the method, and the copy in TCRdb shows in-frame clones only, minus some. The table shows 120,000 to 150,000 clones, with roughly three quarters occurring only once. This CDR3 region has 14 residues. Germline lookup yields CDR1 SGHRS and CDR2 YFSETQ. Trimming took 0 bases from V and 3 from J, leaving 10 bases between them. The sequenced sample consisted of PBMCs. The chain combines TRBV5-1 with TRBJ2-7; perhaps TRBD2 as D (5 bases). The sequence came from a middle-aged woman in good health and CMV-seropositive. CDR3 region: CASSLVRGDYEQYF. The CDR3 DNA sequence: TGCGCCAGCAGCTTGGTTCGGGGAGACTACGAGCAGTACTTC.